These T cell receptor beta chains were read from a single sample in a study of T cell responses to AZD1222 COVID-19 vaccine. Here immunoSEQ multiplex PCR was the method, and the copy in TCRdb shows in-frame clones only, minus some. The data show about 180,000 clones, with around 93% seen just once and 0.8% to 1.3% held by the top ten. Sequencing was performed on peripheral blood, taken 28 days after the second dose of the MenACWY control vaccine. All receptors come from an adult who received the MenACWY meningococcal vaccine as a control. The CDR3 runs from the conserved cysteine through the conserved F or W. The order of the fields is clone size, CDR3 length, V gene, J gene, CDR3 protein. Clone size is not always given. Where it is, it says once, few, many or a class for expanded clones.

>once|15|TRBV5-6|TRBJ2-1
CASSLLAGGRNEQFF
>NA|14|TRBV10-3|TRBJ2-3
CAISGVVSTDTQYF
>NA|18|TRBV19|TRBJ2-3
CASSIDLLRTGKTDTQYF
>NA|14|TRBV27|TRBJ2-1
CASSLGQGVNEQFF
>NA|14|TRBV15|TRBJ1-2
CATSRDRGNYGYTF
>NA|14|TRBV15|TRBJ1-3
CATSRDFSGNTIYF
>NA|14|TRBV6-5|TRBJ1-1
CASSFGRGNTEAFF
>NA|13|TRBV5-1|TRBJ2-1
CASTGRGEEEQFF
>NA|15|TRBV7-8|TRBJ1-5
CASSLGQGRRKPQHF
>NA|15|TRBV18|TRBJ2-3
CASSPRQGSTDTQYF
>NA|14|TRBV5-1|TRBJ2-1
CASSPGGGYNEQFF
>NA|20|TRBV5-5|TRBJ2-6
CASSYTLPGAGLAGANVLTF
>few|13|TRBV9|TRBJ2-1
CASSQTARGEQFF
>NA|15|TRBV5-1|TRBJ1-2
CASSAGTGGPYGYTF
>once|16|TRBV28|TRBJ1-5
CASRRGTGGPVQPQHF
>once|14|TRBV29-1|TRBJ1-2
CSVALTGFGYGYTF
>NA|14|TRBV2|TRBJ2-3
CASRRGQGTDTQYF
>NA|15|TRBV12-5|TRBJ2-2
CASAPRSVVTGELFF
>NA|12|TRBV27|TRBJ1-2
CASSGGWGGYTF
>NA|16|TRBV11-1|TRBJ1-1
CASSSPPGGGSTEAFF
>NA|15|TRBV3-1/TRBV3-2|TRBJ1-4
CASSQATGWNEKLFF
>NA|14|TRBV4-3|TRBJ1-5
CASSQDGLNQPQHF
>NA|15|TRBV15|TRBJ2-5
CATSLGSGGKETQYF
>once|14|TRBV30|TRBJ1-1
CAWSLWGFGTEAFF
>NA|14|TRBV4-1|TRBJ2-3
CASSAWEGADTQYF
>NA|15|TRBV6-6|TRBJ1-6
CASRGTGGYNSPLHF
>once|12|TRBV2|TRBJ2-1
CASSELSNEQFF
>few|16|TRBV18|TRBJ2-1
CASSPPVRGSYNEQFF
>NA|15|TRBV2|TRBJ1-4
CASSEGASLNEKLFF